Listed below are T cell receptor beta chains from one sample, sequenced in a study of blood T cells in healthy people across ages. TCRdb analysed the 5' RACE reads with MiXCR anew, one entry per CDR3 protein. The table lists about 800,000 distinct CDR3 sequences, more than 45% of them singletons. What was sequenced was blood. These receptor sequences come from a young man in good health. Each CDR3 is given with its conserved first and last residue. Each record gives: CDR3 protein, CDR3 DNA, D gene, V gene, J gene, clone size. A D gene is named only where the DNA matches it firmly. Expanded clones are given a class, and other clones once, few, many or no size at all.

CASSLDRGLNNEQYF	TGTGCCAGCAGCTTGGACAGGGGGCTAAACAATGAGCAGTACTTC	TRBD1	TRBV5-5	TRBJ2-5	-
CASSRNAQGVETQYF	TGCGCCAGCAGCCGGAACGCACAGGGAGTAGAGACCCAGTACTTC	-	TRBV4-1	TRBJ2-5	-
CSARETSGGALIQYF	TGCAGTGCTAGAGAAACTAGCGGGGGGGCCCTCATTCAGTACTTC	TRBD2	TRBV20-1	TRBJ2-4	-
CSAAVDEQFF	TGCAGCGCCGCTGTTGATGAGCAGTTCTTC	-	TRBV29-1	TRBJ2-1	few
CSVGAGDLYNEQFF	TGCAGCGTTGGGGCGGGAGATCTCTACAATGAGCAGTTCTTC	TRBD2	TRBV29-1	TRBJ2-1	few
CASSEGSPGPYEQFF	TGTGCCAGCAGTGAAGGCTCGCCAGGGCCCTATGAGCAGTTCTTC	-	TRBV6-1	TRBJ2-1	few
CASRFGTGGNSPLHF	TGTGCCAGCAGGTTCGGGACAGGGGGGAATTCACCCCTCCACTTT	TRBD1	TRBV4-2	TRBJ1-6	-
CAWSKTGGNEQFF	TGTGCCTGGAGTAAGACAGGCGGGAATGAGCAGTTCTTC	-	TRBV30	TRBJ2-1	-
CASSLAGASTDTQYF	TGTGCCAGCAGTTTGGCGGGGGCTAGCACAGATACGCAGTATTTT	-	TRBV12-3/TRBV12-4	TRBJ2-3	-
CASRNLGGSTYEQYF	TGTGCCAGCAGGAACCTAGGGGGGTCCACCTACGAGCAGTACTTC	-	TRBV6-5	TRBJ2-7	-
CASSLAFEKLFF	TGTGCCAGCAGCTTGGCCTTCGAAAAACTGTTTTTT	-	TRBV5-5	TRBJ1-4	few
CASSYKVGTDTQYF	TGTGCCAGCAGCTATAAGGTGGGGACAGATACGCAGTATTTT	-	TRBV13	TRBJ2-3	-
CSVAGSRANPGYDTQYF	TGCAGCGTTGCGGGGTCGCGGGCGAATCCCGGGTACGATACGCAGTATTTT	-	TRBV29-1	TRBJ2-3	few
CASSSTLNTGEPFF	TGTGCCAGCAGTTCCACACTTAATACCGGGGAGCCGTTTTTT	-	TRBV6-2/TRBV6-3	TRBJ2-2	once
CASSLQARTYEQYF	TGTGCCAGCAGCTTGCAGGCCCGCACCTACGAGCAGTACTTC	-	TRBV5-5	TRBJ2-7	-
CASSLWPMTGPQDEQYF	TGTGCCAGCAGCTTATGGCCCATGACTGGTCCTCAGGACGAGCAGTACTTC	-	TRBV11-2	TRBJ2-7	once
CAWSRFTGRNTEAFF	TGTGCCTGGAGCAGGTTTACGGGACGGAACACTGAAGCTTTCTTT	-	TRBV30	TRBJ1-1	-
CASSQPQGASGETQYF	TGTGCCAGCAGCCAACCACAGGGGGCGTCTGGGGAGACCCAGTACTTC	TRBD1	TRBV14	TRBJ2-5	-
CASSQDRVWKNEQFF	TGTGCCAGCAGCCAAGATCGGGTATGGAAAAATGAGCAGTTCTTC	-	TRBV4-2	TRBJ2-1	-
CASSMVERETQYF	TGTGCCAGTAGTATGGTGGAGCGAGAGACCCAGTACTTC	-	TRBV19	TRBJ2-5	-
CASTSLALREQYF	TGTGCCAGCACCTCACTAGCCCTCCGCGAGCAGTACTTC	-	TRBV12-3/TRBV12-4	TRBJ2-7	many
CASSKEASGPDSYNEQFF	TGTGCCAGCAGCAAGGAAGCTAGCGGGCCGGACTCCTACAATGAGCAGTTCTTC	TRBD2	TRBV27	TRBJ2-1	few
CATTDSSYNEQFF	TGTGCCACCACCGACTCCTCCTACAATGAGCAGTTCTTC	-	TRBV24-1	TRBJ2-1	-
CASSKTSGGLETQYF	TGTGCCAGCAGTAAGACTAGCGGGGGGTTAGAGACCCAGTACTTC	TRBD2	TRBV6-7	TRBJ2-5	-
CASRPAGSSYNEQFF	TGTGCCAGCAGACCAGCGGGGAGCTCCTACAATGAGCAGTTCTTC	TRBD2	TRBV7-2	TRBJ2-1	-
CASSPPGATEAFF	TGCGCCAGCAGCCCGCCAGGGGCCACTGAAGCTTTCTTT	-	TRBV4-1	TRBJ1-1	once
CSAHPGLAGLQETQYF	TGCAGTGCTCACCCAGGACTAGCGGGCCTCCAAGAGACCCAGTACTTC	TRBD2	TRBV20-1	TRBJ2-5	-
CASSPRAGARDTQYF	TGTGCCAGCAGTCCGAGAGCGGGAGCCCGAGATACGCAGTATTTT	TRBD2	TRBV7-3	TRBJ2-3	-
CSAYTGDSYEQYF	TGCAGTGCTTACACAGGGGACTCCTACGAGCAGTACTTC	TRBD1	TRBV20-1	TRBJ2-7	-
CVSSTRQGTLTDTQYF	TGTGTCAGCAGCACACGACAGGGAACTCTCACAGATACGCAGTATTTT	TRBD1	TRBV3-1	TRBJ2-3	-
CASRGAGLGYEQYF	TGTGCCAGCAGGGGAGCGGGACTAGGGTACGAGCAGTACTTC	TRBD2	TRBV28	TRBJ2-7	-
CSVWEGEKLFF	TGCAGCGTATGGGAGGGTGAAAAACTGTTTTTT	-	TRBV29-1	TRBJ1-4	-
CSASYYRGHTEAFF	TGCAGTGCTAGTTACTACAGGGGGCACACTGAAGCTTTCTTT	TRBD1	TRBV20-1	TRBJ1-1	-
CASSLGLGRLDTGEPEQYF	TGTGCCAGCAGCTTAGGGCTTGGGCGGTTGGACACAGGGGAACCCGAGCAGTACTTC	TRBD1	TRBV13	TRBJ2-7	few
CSAVLAGGVENIQYF	TGCAGTGCTGTACTAGCGGGAGGGGTCGAAAACATTCAGTACTTC	TRBD2	TRBV20-1	TRBJ2-4	-
CASKPKAGLGPYEQYF	TGTGCCAGCAAGCCTAAAGCGGGACTAGGACCCTACGAGCAGTACTTC	TRBD2	TRBV7-2	TRBJ2-7	few
CASSQDLRGKREINTEAFF	TGTGCCAGCAGCCAAGATCTGCGGGGCAAACGGGAAATCAACACTGAAGCTTTCTTT	-	TRBV3-1	TRBJ1-1	few
CSVEGIKETQYF	TGCAGCGTTGAGGGAATTAAAGAGACCCAGTACTTC	-	TRBV29-1	TRBJ2-5	-
CSAGGGRSSYNEQFF	TGCAGTGCTGGCGGAGGCCGGAGCTCCTACAATGAGCAGTTCTTC	-	TRBV20-1	TRBJ2-1	-
CATTPDLGTGNQPQHF	TGTGCCACCACTCCGGATCTTGGGACAGGCAATCAGCCCCAGCATTTT	TRBD1	TRBV28	TRBJ1-5	few
CASSLRQDRRWYEQYF	TGCGCCAGCAGCTTGCGGCAGGACAGAAGGTGGTACGAGCAGTACTTC	-	TRBV5-1	TRBJ2-7	-
CASRSNYGYTF	TGTGCCAGCAGATCTAACTATGGCTACACCTTC	-	TRBV28	TRBJ1-2	-
CGSTEGRGRYGYTF	TGTGGCAGCACTGAGGGGCGCGGCCGCTATGGCTACACCTTC	-	TRBV12-3/TRBV12-4	TRBJ1-2	-
CASSLGGQGTRGQFF	TGCGCCAGCAGCTTGGGGGGACAGGGAACAAGGGGGCAGTTCTTC	TRBD1	TRBV5-1	TRBJ2-1	-